Following are 17 T cell receptor beta chains from one sample sequenced in a study of blood T cell repertoires in COVID-19. Sequenced by immunoSEQ multiplex PCR; TCRdb stores in-frame clones only, minus some. The sample lists 150,000 to 200,000 clones; about four fifths were seen once. The specimen sequenced was peripheral blood. These receptor sequences come from an elderly woman with COVID-19, enrolled during active disease.

The V gene is TRBV4-1, the J gene TRBJ1-2, with 8 bases that match TRBD1. Germline assignment: CDR1 MGHRA and CDR2 YSYEKL. The V gene end was trimmed by 4 bases and the J gene end by 2 bases; junction bases not matched to a gene: 9. The CDR3 runs 16 residues. For the CDR3, the DNA is TGCGCCAGCAGCCGAGACAGGGGCGCGTGGAACTATGGCTACACCTTC. This codes for CASSRDRGAWNYGYTF.

The genes are TRBV11-2 and TRBJ2-7; D unresolved. CDR3 length equals 14 residues. Germline V lookup: CDR1 SGHAT, CDR2 FQNNGV. Between the trimmed V and J ends, which lost 3 bases and 0 bases, there was a span of 9 bases. The CDR3 reads CASSFGDGSYEQYF. The CDR3 DNA is TGTGCCAGCAGCTTTGGAGACGGCTCCTACGAGCAGTACTTC.

This rearrangement joins TRBV5-1 to TRBJ2-1, with a weak D call TRBD2 (6 bases). Trimming pared 3 bases from V and 6 bases from J, leaving 19 bases between. In germline, CDR1 is SGHRS, CDR2 YFSETQ. CDR3 size: 16 residues. This chain's CDR3 is CASSSTDGGGVNEQFF. The CDR3 DNA sequence: TGCGCCAGCAGCTCAACGGACGGAGGAGGGGTCAATGAGCAGTTCTTC.

The rearrangement links TRBV12-3 or TRBV12-4 to TRBJ1-2; D gene uncertain. This CDR3 comprises 13 residues. Deletions cut 4 bases from V and 8 bases from J, with 14 bases between. The CDR3 loop reads CASSWRKTGGYTF. In DNA, the CDR3 is TGTGCCAGCAGTTGGCGGAAGACCGGCGGCTACACCTTC.

V is TRBV7-2 and J is TRBJ2-7; the D gene is possibly TRBD2 (5 bases). The CDR3 consists of 14 residues. The germline V gene has CDR1 SGHTA and CDR2 FQGNSA. V was shortened by 5 bases and J by 3 bases, with 14 bases between the two germline ends. The CDR3 loop is CASSVRTQLYEQYF. As DNA, the CDR3 is TGTGCCAGCAGCGTACGGACTCAGCTCTACGAGCAGTACTTC.

This chain uses TRBV28 with TRBJ2-7; 8 nucleotides agree with TRBD2. Germline values: CDR1 MDHEN, CDR2 SYDVKM. The CDR3 is 15 residues long. Trimming removed 5 bases from V and 2 bases from J; junction bases left unmatched: 8. In nucleotides, the CDR3 is TGTGCCAGCAGTCACCCCGGGACTAGACCCTACGAGCAGTACTTC. Encoded protein: CASSHPGTRPYEQYF.

The chain carries TRBV19 and TRBJ1-1; D gene unclear. V was shortened by 3 bases and J by 0 bases, with 5 bases between the two germline ends. The CDR3 is 13 amino acids. The germline gives CDR1 LNHDA, CDR2 SQIVND (reference sequence). In DNA form, the CDR3 reads TGTGCCAGTAGTATTAGTATGAACACTGAAGCTTTCTTT. It translates to CASSISMNTEAFF.

Concerning this clone itself: Distinct nucleotide sequences in the sample also encode this CDR3. V and J are TRBV5-1 and TRBJ2-3; D ambiguous. In germline, CDR1 is SGHRS, CDR2 YFSETQ. This CDR3 has 15 amino acids. The V gene lost 0 bases and the J gene lost 0 bases, with 8 bases spanning the gap. CDR3 in amino acids: CASSLGQFSTDTQYF. The CDR3 nucleotides read TGCGCCAGCAGCTTGGGGCAGTTTAGCACAGATACGCAGTATTTT. The whole variable domain, remainder taken from reference TRBV5-1 and TRBJ2-3, is KAGVTQTPRYLIKTRGQQVTLSCSPISGHRSVSWYQQTPGQGLQFLFEYFSETQRNKGNFPGRFSGRQFSNSRSEMNVSTLELGDSALYLCASSLGQFSTDTQYFGPGTRLTVL.

This chain uses TRBV5-5 with TRBJ1-2; no clear D gene. Trimming removed 4 bases at V and 0 bases at J, with 13 bases between. The CDR3 totals 15 residues. Germline CDR1 is SGHKS and CDR2 is YYEKEE (reference sequence). In DNA form, the CDR3 reads TGTGCCAGCAGCCCCGCCGGCGGAGCTAACTATGGCTACACCTTC. Protein product: CASSPAGGANYGYTF.

The chain carries TRBV2 and TRBJ2-3; TRBD2 might be the D (5 bases). Trimming took 4 bases from V and 6 from J, leaving 17 bases between them. Germline V CDR1 and CDR2: SNHLY, FYNNEI. There are 15 residues in the CDR3. CDR3 loop: CASSGLLTTFDTQYF. In nucleotides, the CDR3 is TGTGCCAGCAGTGGGCTTTTGACTACTTTCGATACGCAGTATTTT.

This clone was observed once. This sample includes further DNA sequences coding for the same CDR3. CDR3: CASSVTGGTNYGYTF. The DNA for the CDR3 is TGTGCCAGCAGCGTGACAGGGGGCACTAACTATGGCTACACCTTC. The chain links TRBV9 to TRBJ1-2, with 10 nucleotides matching TRBD1. This CDR3 contains 15 residues. V was pared by 2 bases and J by 0 bases, with 1 base of the junction left unmatched. CDR1 is SGDLS and CDR2 is YYNGEE in the germline V gene. The whole variable domain, remainder taken from reference TRBV9 and TRBJ1-2, is DSGVTQTPKHLITATGQRVTLRCSPRSGDLSVYWYQQSLDQGLQFLIQYYNGEERAKGNILERFSAQQFPDLHSELNLSSLELGDSALYFCASSVTGGTNYGYTFGSGTRLTVV.

The chain has TRBV3-1 (or the pseudogene TRBV3-2) and TRBJ1-1; D possibly corresponds to TRBD1 (5 bases). The CDR3 loop spans 13 amino acids. The V gene's germline CDR1 is LGHDT and CDR2 YNNKEL (reference sequence). V lost 4 bases to trimming and J lost 10 bases, with 16 bases between them. The CDR3 DNA reads as TGTGCCAGCAGCCTCTCGACCGGGGGATCAGCTTTCTTT. This sequence encodes CASSLSTGGSAFF.

The rearrangement uses TRBV5-1 and TRBJ1-1; possibly TRBD1 for D (5 bases). V lost 0 bases to trimming and J lost 7 bases, with 19 bases between them. CDR1 is SGHRS and CDR2 is YFSETQ in the germline V gene. This CDR3 is 16 amino acids long. The CDR3 bases are TGCGCCAGCAGCTTGGAGTCCCCAGGGTCGGGTGGTGAAGCTTTCTTT. It specifies CASSLESPGSGGEAFF.

The CDR3 spells CATTRAGRTGELFF. The CDR3 DNA reads as TGTGCCACCACCCGAGCGGGGAGGACCGGGGAGCTGTTTTTT. V and J are TRBV15 and TRBJ2-2; 7 nucleotides align to TRBD2. CDR1 and CDR2 (germline): LNHNV, YYDKDF (reference sequence). The CDR3 length is 14 residues. The ends lost 7 bases at V and 5 bases at J; junction bases unmatched: 7.

This sequence joins TRBV15 and TRBJ2-5, with 10 nucleotides matching TRBD2. From germline, CDR1 is LNHNV and CDR2 YYDKDF (reference sequence). This CDR3 has 16 residues. The ends lost 2 bases at V and 4 bases at J; junction bases unmatched: 7. DNA for the CDR3: TGTGCCACCAGCAGAAGAGCGGGAGGGCCTCGAGAGACCCAGTACTTC. Encoded protein: CATSRRAGGPRETQYF.

This sequence joins TRBV2 and TRBJ1-2; D remains unclear. The CDR3 is 13 residues long. Germline V gives CDR1 SNHLY, CDR2 FYNNEI. Trimming took 6 bases from V and 4 from J, leaving 12 bases between them. Written as DNA, the CDR3 is TGTGCCAGCAGGCCGGATGGGCTCTATGGCTACACCTTC. It yields the protein CASRPDGLYGYTF. The full variable domain, with the rest looked up from reference TRBV2 and TRBJ1-2, is EPEVTQTPSHQVTQMGQEVILRCVPISNHLYFYWYRQILGQKVEFLVSFYNNEISEKSEIFDDQFSVERPDGSNFTLKIRSTKLEDSAMYFCASRPDGLYGYTFGSGTRLTVV.

This chain's CDR3 is CASSQDIQGYQPQHF. CDR3 DNA sequence: TGCGCCAGCAGCCAAGATATACAGGGCTATCAGCCCCAGCATTTT. The chain couples TRBV4-3 to TRBJ1-5, with a weak D call TRBD1 (6 bases). Germline V gives CDR1 LGHNA, CDR2 YSLEER. Trimming stripped 0 bases from V and 5 bases from J, with 11 bases between. This CDR3 is 15 amino acids long.